This T cell receptor beta chain was obtained from a study of T cell repertoires in cytomegalovirus infection. Trimming cost V 1 base and J 3 bases; bases outside gene matches: 3. The CDR3 is 14 amino acids. The V gene's germline CDR1 is SGHRS and CDR2 YFSETQ. This clonotype was seen a few times. Its specificity is unknown. One entry per CDR3 protein results from TCRdb running MiXCR on the reads. The sample lists 150,000 to 200,000 distinct CDR3 sequences; about 20% were seen once. Notes on the study in general: Carriage of CMV together with the relevant HLA was identifiable through cumulative public TCR beta family frequency. HLA-C-restricted TCR beta clonotypes specific for CMV led the ex vivo response.

The material sequenced was CD8+ T cells from cultured PBMCs, taken from culture after CMV antigen stimulation. The receptor comes from a human donor in good health (CMV status not recorded). Some clones in this sample may be carry-over from other donors' samples. The chain recombines TRBV5-1 with TRBJ2-5; 7 positions match TRBD1. In nucleotides, the CDR3 is TGCGCCAGCAGCTTGTCGACAGGGAAAGAGACCCAGTACTTC. Its protein is CASSLSTGKETQYF. Full variable domain (missing parts from reference TRBV5-1 and TRBJ2-5): KAGVTQTPRYLIKTRGQQVTLSCSPISGHRSVSWYQQTPGQGLQFLFEYFSETQRNKGNFPGRFSGRQFSNSRSEMNVSTLELGDSALYLCASSLSTGKETQYFGPGTRLLVL.